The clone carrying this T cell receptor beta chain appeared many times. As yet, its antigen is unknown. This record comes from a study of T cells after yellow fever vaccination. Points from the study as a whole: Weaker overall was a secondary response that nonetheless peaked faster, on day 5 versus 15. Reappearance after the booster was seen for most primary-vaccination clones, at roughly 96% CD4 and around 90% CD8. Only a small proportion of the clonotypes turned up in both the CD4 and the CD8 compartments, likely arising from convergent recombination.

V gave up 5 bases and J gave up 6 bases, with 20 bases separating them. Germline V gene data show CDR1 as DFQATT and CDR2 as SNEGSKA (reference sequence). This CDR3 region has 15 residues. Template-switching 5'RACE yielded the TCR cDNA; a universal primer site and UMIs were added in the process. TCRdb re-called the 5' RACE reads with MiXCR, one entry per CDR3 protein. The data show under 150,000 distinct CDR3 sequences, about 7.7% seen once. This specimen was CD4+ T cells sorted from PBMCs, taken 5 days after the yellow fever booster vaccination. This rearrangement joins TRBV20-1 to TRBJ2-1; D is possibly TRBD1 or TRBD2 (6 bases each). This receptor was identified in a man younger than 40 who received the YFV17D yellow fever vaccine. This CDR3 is CSAGGDTVLLNEQFF. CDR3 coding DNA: TGCAGTGCTGGAGGGGACACGGTTCTCCTCAATGAGCAGTTCTTC.